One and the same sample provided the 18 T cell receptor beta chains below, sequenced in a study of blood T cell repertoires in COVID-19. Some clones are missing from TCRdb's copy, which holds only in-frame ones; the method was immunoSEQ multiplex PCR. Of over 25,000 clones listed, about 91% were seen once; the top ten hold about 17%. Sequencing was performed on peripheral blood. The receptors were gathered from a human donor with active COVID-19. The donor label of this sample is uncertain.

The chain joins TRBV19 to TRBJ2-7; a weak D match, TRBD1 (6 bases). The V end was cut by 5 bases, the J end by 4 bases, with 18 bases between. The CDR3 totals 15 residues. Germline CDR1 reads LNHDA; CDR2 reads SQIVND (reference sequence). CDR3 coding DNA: TGTGCCAGTAGTCCTTCAGGCAGGGGAATGTACGAGCAGTACTTC. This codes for CASSPSGRGMYEQYF.

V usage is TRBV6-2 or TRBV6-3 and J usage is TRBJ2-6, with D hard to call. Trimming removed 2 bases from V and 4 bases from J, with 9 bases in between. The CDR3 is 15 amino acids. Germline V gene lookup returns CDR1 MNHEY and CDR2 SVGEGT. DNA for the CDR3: TGTGCCAGCAGTTACGGTCAGGCCGGGGCCAACGTCCTGACTTTC. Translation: CASSYGQAGANVLTF.

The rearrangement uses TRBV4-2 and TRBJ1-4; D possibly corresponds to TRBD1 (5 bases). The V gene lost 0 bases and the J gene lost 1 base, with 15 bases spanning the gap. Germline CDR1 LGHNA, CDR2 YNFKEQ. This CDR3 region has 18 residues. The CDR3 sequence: CASSQDGRGGETNEKLFF. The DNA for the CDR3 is TGTGCCAGCAGCCAAGATGGAAGGGGCGGAGAAACTAATGAAAAACTGTTTTTT.

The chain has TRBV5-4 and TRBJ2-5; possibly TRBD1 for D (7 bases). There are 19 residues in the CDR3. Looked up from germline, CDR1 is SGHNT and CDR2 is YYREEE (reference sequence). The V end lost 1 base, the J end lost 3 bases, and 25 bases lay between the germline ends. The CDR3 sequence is CASSLRWGDSERRKETQYF. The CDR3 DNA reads TGTGCCAGCAGCTTGAGGTGGGGGGACAGCGAGAGGAGAAAAGAGACCCAGTACTTC.

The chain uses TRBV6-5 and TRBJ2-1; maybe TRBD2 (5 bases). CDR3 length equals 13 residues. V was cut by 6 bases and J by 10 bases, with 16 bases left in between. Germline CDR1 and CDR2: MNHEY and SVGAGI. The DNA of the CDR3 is TGTGCCAGCAGGCCTGGACTGAACTCCGAGCAGTTCTTC. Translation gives CASRPGLNSEQFF.

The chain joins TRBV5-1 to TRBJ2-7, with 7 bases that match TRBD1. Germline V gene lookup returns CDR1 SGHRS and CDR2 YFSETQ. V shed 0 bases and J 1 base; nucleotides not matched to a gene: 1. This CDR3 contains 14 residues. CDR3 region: CASSLGQGSYEQYF. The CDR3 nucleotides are TGCGCCAGCAGCTTGGGACAGGGTTCCTACGAGCAGTACTTC.

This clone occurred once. CDR3 nucleotides: TGTGCCAGCAGCTTAGGAGTCATCGAGCAGTACTTC. This sequence encodes CASSLGVIEQYF. V is TRBV7-2 and J is TRBJ2-7, with unresolved D. The germline gives CDR1 SGHTA, CDR2 FQGNSA. With 1 base removed from V and 6 bases from J, the gap between germline ends came to 7 bases. CDR3 size: 12 residues.

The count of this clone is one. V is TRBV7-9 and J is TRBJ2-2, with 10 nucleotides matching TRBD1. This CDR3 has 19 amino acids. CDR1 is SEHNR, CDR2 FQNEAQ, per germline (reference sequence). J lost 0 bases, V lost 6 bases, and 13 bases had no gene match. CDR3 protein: CASRQSPGQGTTNTGELFF. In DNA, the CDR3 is TGTGCCAGCAGGCAATCCCCGGGACAGGGGACGACGAACACCGGGGAGCTGTTTTTT.

The CDR3 nucleotides read TGTGCCAGCAGCGTATCTAGCACAGATACGCAGTATTTT. Residues: CASSVSSTDTQYF. The chain combines TRBV9 with TRBJ2-3; D is unresolved. The ends were cut back, 1 base at V and 0 bases at J, with 3 bases in the middle. From germline, CDR1 is SGDLS and CDR2 YYNGEE. The CDR3 is 13 residues long.

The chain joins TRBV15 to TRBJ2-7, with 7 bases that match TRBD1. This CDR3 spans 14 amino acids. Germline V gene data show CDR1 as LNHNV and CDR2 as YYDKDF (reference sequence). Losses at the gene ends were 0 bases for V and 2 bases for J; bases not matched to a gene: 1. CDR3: CATSREGTAYEQYF. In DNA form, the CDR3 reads TGTGCCACCAGCAGAGAAGGGACAGCCTACGAGCAGTACTTC.

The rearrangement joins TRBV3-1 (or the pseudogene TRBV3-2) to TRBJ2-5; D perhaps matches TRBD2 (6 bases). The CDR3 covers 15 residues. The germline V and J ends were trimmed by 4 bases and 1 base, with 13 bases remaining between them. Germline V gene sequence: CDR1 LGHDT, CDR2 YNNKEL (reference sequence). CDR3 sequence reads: CASSPPSVGQETQYF. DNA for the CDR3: TGTGCCAGCAGCCCACCTAGCGTGGGCCAAGAGACCCAGTACTTC.

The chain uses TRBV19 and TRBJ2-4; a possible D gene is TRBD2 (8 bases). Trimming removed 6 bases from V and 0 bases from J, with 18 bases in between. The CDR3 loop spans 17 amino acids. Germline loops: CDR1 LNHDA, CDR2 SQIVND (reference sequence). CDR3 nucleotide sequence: TGTGCCAGTAGCCCGACAGGGACTAGTTTAGCCAAAAACATTCAGTACTTC. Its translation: CASSPTGTSLAKNIQYF.

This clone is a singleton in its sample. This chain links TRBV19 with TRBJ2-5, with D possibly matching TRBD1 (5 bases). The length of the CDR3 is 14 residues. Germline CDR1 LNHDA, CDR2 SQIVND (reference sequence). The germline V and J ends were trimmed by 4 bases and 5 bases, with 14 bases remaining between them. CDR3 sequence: CASSKPLSGETQYF. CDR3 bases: TGTGCCAGTAGTAAACCCTTGTCAGGGGAGACCCAGTACTTC.

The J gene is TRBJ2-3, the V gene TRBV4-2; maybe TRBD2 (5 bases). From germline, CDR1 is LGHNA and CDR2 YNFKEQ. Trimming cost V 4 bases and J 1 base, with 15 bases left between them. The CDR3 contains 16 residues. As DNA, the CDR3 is TGTGCCAGCAGCCCATATATCGGAGGAGGCACAGATACGCAGTATTTT. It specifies CASSPYIGGGTDTQYF.

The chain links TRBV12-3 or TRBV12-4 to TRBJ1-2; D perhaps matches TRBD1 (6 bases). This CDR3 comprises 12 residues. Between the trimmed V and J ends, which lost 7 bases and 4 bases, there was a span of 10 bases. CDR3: CASNQGSYGYTF. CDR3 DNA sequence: TGTGCCAGCAACCAGGGGAGCTATGGCTACACCTTC.

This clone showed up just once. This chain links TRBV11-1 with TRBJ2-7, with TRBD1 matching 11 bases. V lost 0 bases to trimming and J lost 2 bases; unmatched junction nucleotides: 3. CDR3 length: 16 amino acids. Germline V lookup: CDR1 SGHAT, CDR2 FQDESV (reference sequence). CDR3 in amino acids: CASSLADRGLTYEQYF. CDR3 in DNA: TGTGCCAGCAGCTTAGCGGACAGGGGGCTTACCTACGAGCAGTACTTC.

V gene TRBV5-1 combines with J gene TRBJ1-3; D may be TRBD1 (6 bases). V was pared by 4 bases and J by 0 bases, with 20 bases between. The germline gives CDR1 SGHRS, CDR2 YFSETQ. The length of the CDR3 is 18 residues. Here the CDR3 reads CASSLNPTGTDSGNTIYF. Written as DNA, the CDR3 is TGCGCCAGCAGCCTGAACCCGACAGGAACAGACTCTGGAAACACCATATATTTT.

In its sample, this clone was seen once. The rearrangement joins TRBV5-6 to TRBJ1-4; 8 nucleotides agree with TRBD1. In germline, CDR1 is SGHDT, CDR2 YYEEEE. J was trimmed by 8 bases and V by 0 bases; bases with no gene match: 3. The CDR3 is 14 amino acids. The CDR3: CASSLVQGGEKLFF. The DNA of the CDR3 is TGTGCCAGCAGCTTGGTACAGGGGGGGGAAAAACTGTTTTTT.